Reported below is one TCR beta chain. The antigen remains undetermined. Compared with germline, one end of the junction differs, possibly owing to a read error. Carried by the TCR beta cDNA libraries were unique molecular identifiers. Each CDR3 protein is one row after TCRdb ran MiXCR on the PCR reads. The data hold about half a million distinct CDR3 sequences, with roughly 34% observed a single time. These data are taken from a study of post-analysis software for immune sequencing data. Regarding the study as a whole: Analysis by F measure revealed that same-batch samples clustered strongly together. A handful of TRBV segments were significantly more frequent in patients than in controls. TRBV5-6, TRBV5-1 and TRBV20-1 were among these segments.

This CDR3 comprises 14 residues. The germline V gene encodes CDR1 SSHAT and CDR2 FNYEAQ (reference sequence). The specimen sequenced was blood. The chain employs TRBV7-7 and TRBJ2-2, with a possible D match to TRBD2 (6 bases). The receptor was derived from a girl aged 2-17 years with multiple sclerosis. The CDR3, as DNA: TGTGCTAGCAGCCGGGACTTTAACACCGGGGAGCTGTTTTTT. Translation: CASSRDFNTGELFF.